The rows below give T cell receptor beta chains drawn from one sample of a study of human T cells and chemical hapten exposure. From the RACE reads, TCRdb called clonotypes with MiXCR, one entry per CDR3 protein. Of a few hundred thousand distinct CDR3 sequences listed, roughly 4.8% are singletons. The sequencing here drew on whole blood, taken in connection with sensitization to the hapten diphenylcyclopropenone (DPC). The receptors shown here come from a woman in her forties or fifties with alopecia areata. Some clones in this sample may be carry-over from other donors' samples. The CDR3 runs from the conserved cysteine through the conserved F or W. Fields, in order: D gene, V gene, J gene, clone size, CDR3 DNA, CDR3 protein. D genes are given only for firm matches. The size of a clone is reported for some rows only, either as once, few or many, or as a class for expanded clones.

NA	TRBV12-3/TRBV12-4	TRBJ2-1	NA	TGTGCCAGCAGCCCCTATGGGGGTAGCTTGAATGAGCAGTTCTTC	CASSPYGGSLNEQFF
NA	TRBV7-2	TRBJ1-2	NA	TGTGCCAGCAGCAGGGGCGGGGGCGCCTATGGCTACACCTTC	CASSRGGGAYGYTF
NA	TRBV20-1	TRBJ1-1	many	TGCAGTGCTAGAGATCCGGACACTAAAGCAGCTTTCTTT	CSARDPDTKAAFF
TRBD1	TRBV7-9	TRBJ2-1	NA	TGTGCCAGCAGCGCCACGACAGGGGATCCCTACAATGAGCAGTTCTTC	CASSATTGDPYNEQFF
NA	TRBV5-1	TRBJ1-2	many	TGCGCCAGCAGCCCAGCCGACAGAGCCTATGGCTACACCTTC	CASSPADRAYGYTF
TRBD1	TRBV20-1	TRBJ1-2	few	TGCAGTGCTAGAGGCCAGGGGGCGCCCCATGGCTACACCTTC	CSARGQGAPHGYTF
NA	TRBV14	TRBJ2-7	NA	TGTGCCAGCAGCCCCCGGGACTGGTCCTACGAGCAGTACTTC	CASSPRDWSYEQYF
NA	TRBV5-1	TRBJ2-5	few	TGCGCCAGCAGGCGGACAGCGATTCAAGAGACCCAGTACTTC	CASRRTAIQETQYF
NA	TRBV7-8	TRBJ1-1	few	TGTGCCAGCAGTCAAGACCCGGGCATAATAACTGAAGCTTTCTTT	CASSQDPGIITEAFF
NA	TRBV7-2	TRBJ1-6	few	TGTGCCAGCAGCTTATCCCAGACAAATTCACCCCTCCACTTT	CASSLSQTNSPLHF
NA	TRBV6-5	TRBJ2-7	many	TGTGCCACCTACGAGCAGTACTTC	CATYEQYF
TRBD1	TRBV29-1	TRBJ2-7	NA	TGCAGCGTTGCTCAGGGGGACTCCTACGAGCAGTACTTC	CSVAQGDSYEQYF
TRBD1	TRBV11-2	TRBJ1-1	many	TGTGCCAGCAGTTCTACACAGGGGAGTGAAGCTTTCTTT	CASSSTQGSEAFF
TRBD1	TRBV18	TRBJ2-5	many	TGTGCCAGCTCACCGGGACAGACTCAAGAGACCCAGTACTTC	CASSPGQTQETQYF
NA	TRBV6-2/TRBV6-3	TRBJ1-6	NA	TGTGCCAGCATCAACGGGGATTCACCCCTCCACTTT	CASINGDSPLHF
TRBD1	TRBV28	TRBJ2-7	many	TGTGCCAGCAGTTTATTAGGGACAGGATACGAGCAGTACTTC	CASSLLGTGYEQYF
NA	TRBV7-9	TRBJ1-2	few	TGTGCCAGCAGCCCCGGACAGTTTATTGATGGCTACACCTTC	CASSPGQFIDGYTF
NA	TRBV7-2	TRBJ1-2	NA	TGTGCCAGCATCCCCGAGGGGACGTTAGAAGCTAACTATGGCTACACCTTC	CASIPEGTLEANYGYTF
NA	TRBV20-1	TRBJ1-1	few	TGCAGTGCTAGAGGGGGACAAACTGAAGCTTTCTTT	CSARGGQTEAFF
NA	TRBV21-1	TRBJ2-7	many	TGTGCCAGCAGCATAGAGATGGGGGAGTACGAGCAGTACTTC	CASSIEMGEYEQYF
NA	TRBV29-1	TRBJ2-1	many	TGCAGCGTTGAAGCCTCAGACAGGAGGGCCTACAATGAGCAGTTCTTC	CSVEASDRRAYNEQFF
TRBD2	TRBV6-1	TRBJ2-3	few	TGTGCCAGCCGTAGCGGGAGCTCCACAGATACGCAGTATTTT	CASRSGSSTDTQYF
NA	TRBV2	TRBJ2-5	NA	TGTGCCAGCAGTGACAGCCGGATGAGCCAGTACTTC	CASSDSRMSQYF
NA	TRBV3-1	TRBJ2-5	NA	TGTGCCAGCAGCCAAGAAATCACCCAAACCCCCACCCAGTACTTC	CASSQEITQTPTQYF
NA	TRBV29-1	TRBJ2-5	few	TGCAGCGTTTTTCGGGAAGAGGAGACCCAGTACTTC	CSVFREEETQYF
TRBD2	TRBV20-1	TRBJ2-1	NA	TGCAGTGCTAGTGCAACTAGCGGAGTCAATGAGCAGTTCTTC	CSASATSGVNEQFF
NA	TRBV20-1	TRBJ1-5	few	TGCAGTGCTAGAGGAAGCGGTTGGGGAGATCAGCCCCAGCATTTT	CSARGSGWGDQPQHF
NA	TRBV7-6	TRBJ2-7	NA	TGTGCCAGCAGCTTAGCGCAGGGGAAGGGAGCCCCCTACGAGCAGTACTTC	CASSLAQGKGAPYEQYF
NA	TRBV12-3/TRBV12-4	TRBJ1-2	many	TGTGCCAGCAGTCCCCTAAGGGATAGCTATGGCTACACCTTC	CASSPLRDSYGYTF
TRBD1	TRBV4-3	TRBJ1-2	few	TGCGCCAGCAGCCAAGATGGGGACAGGGCCTATGGCTACACCTTC	CASSQDGDRAYGYTF
NA	TRBV7-9	TRBJ2-3	many	TGTGCCAGCAGCCCGCTCGTACGGGGGACCGCAGATACGCAGTATTTT	CASSPLVRGTADTQYF
NA	TRBV20-1	TRBJ1-6	many	TGCAGTGCCTCCCTCTCGACAACACCCTATAATTCACCCCTCCACTTT	CSASLSTTPYNSPLHF
NA	TRBV28	TRBJ1-4	few	TGTGGAACGGGTCCTACGGGAGAAAAACTGTTTTTT	CGTGPTGEKLFF
NA	TRBV29-1	TRBJ1-1	NA	TGCAGCGTTTATACGCACTACACTGAAGCTTTCTTT	CSVYTHYTEAFF
NA	TRBV29-1	TRBJ2-5	NA	TGCAGCGTTGAGAGGGGTATCCAAGAGACCCAGTACTTC	CSVERGIQETQYF
TRBD1	TRBV9	TRBJ1-1	few	TGTGCCAGCAGCGGCTCAGGGGGAAGTGAAGCTTTCTTT	CASSGSGGSEAFF
TRBD1	TRBV3-1	TRBJ2-5	NA	TGTGCCAGCAGCGCCGACAGGGGGCTGGAGACCCAGTACTTC	CASSADRGLETQYF
NA	TRBV7-9	TRBJ1-1	NA	TGTGCCAGCAGCTTAGATCCGCGACAGACTGAAGCTTTCTTT	CASSLDPRQTEAFF
TRBD2	TRBV20-1	TRBJ2-7	few	TGCAGTCCTATAGCGGGAGAGAGTTCCTACGAGCAGTACTTC	CSPIAGESSYEQYF
NA	TRBV5-1	TRBJ1-5	few	TGCGCCAGCAGCTTGGAAGCGGCATCCAGCGCGGCGTCCCAGCATTTT	CASSLEAASSAASQHF
TRBD1	TRBV6-5	TRBJ2-7	many	TGTGCCAGCAGTTACTCCCACAGGGGAAGGGCCTACGAGCAGTACTTC	CASSYSHRGRAYEQYF